These T cell receptor beta chains were read from a single sample in a study of brain T cells in children with intractable seizures. Repertoires were generated with immunoSEQ multiplex PCR, while TCRdb's copy carries only in-frame clones and drops some. The sample comprises approximately 3,600 clones, over 60% of which are singletons, and roughly 45% rests with the top ten. Sequences were derived from resected brain tissue, sampled at surgery. The receptors come from a girl aged 2-10 years with Rasmussen encephalitis and intractable seizures. The CDR3 runs from the conserved cysteine through the conserved F or W. Fields, in order: V gene, clone size, J gene, D gene, CDR3 protein, CDR3 DNA. D genes are given only for firm matches. Size is omitted from some rows. Given values are once, few, many or a class for expanded clones.

TRBV6-2/TRBV6-3	-	TRBJ1-5	TRBD1	CASSRPGGPLNQPQHF	TGTGCCAGCAGTCGACCAGGGGGCCCCTTGAATCAGCCCCAGCATTTT
TRBV15	once	TRBJ2-3	-	CATSRGKERSTDTQYF	TGTGCCACCAGCAGAGGCAAGGAGCGGAGCACAGATACGCAGTATTTT
TRBV2	-	TRBJ2-1	TRBD1	CASIGTGFYEQFF	TGTGCCAGCATCGGGACAGGGTTTTATGAGCAGTTCTTC
TRBV27	-	TRBJ2-2	TRBD1	CASSTLTGAGELFF	TGTGCCAGCAGTACGTTGACAGGGGCCGGGGAGCTGTTTTTT
TRBV5-4	-	TRBJ2-1	-	CASSFTDEQFF	TGTGCCAGCAGCTTTACGGATGAGCAGTTCTTC
TRBV30	-	TRBJ2-7	-	CAWSDVGAWGTYEQYF	TGTGCCTGGAGTGACGTCGGGGCATGGGGAACCTACGAGCAGTACTTC
TRBV9	-	TRBJ2-5	TRBD2	CASSVGVTSGGETQYF	TGTGCCAGCAGCGTAGGAGTGACTAGCGGGGGAGAGACCCAGTACTTC
TRBV29-1	-	TRBJ1-2	-	CSGRELGGYTF	TGCAGCGGACGAGAGTTGGGCGGCTACACCTTC
TRBV10-3	-	TRBJ2-3	TRBD1	CAISESGTGTDTQYF	TGTGCCATCAGTGAGTCCGGGACAGGCACAGATACGCAGTATTTT
TRBV4-1	-	TRBJ2-7	-	CASSQGAPVADFSYEQYF	TGCGCCAGCAGCCAAGGGGCCCCGGTGGCGGACTTCTCCTACGAGCAGTACTTC
TRBV18	medium-sized	TRBJ2-1	-	CASSPPAGSSYNEQFF	TGTGCCAGCTCACCACCCGCGGGCAGCTCCTACAATGAGCAGTTCTTC
TRBV14	once	TRBJ2-7	-	CASSPLGTATYEQYF	TGTGCCAGCAGCCCTCTAGGGACCGCTACCTACGAGCAGTACTTC
TRBV6-5	few	TRBJ1-6	-	CATRITYYNSPLHF	TGTGCCACCCGGATTACCTATTATAATTCACCCCTCCACTTT
TRBV6-5	-	TRBJ2-1	-	CASSLGGGVTYNEQFF	TGTGCCAGCAGTTTGGGGGGAGGCGTTACCTACAATGAGCAGTTCTTC
TRBV29-1	-	TRBJ1-2	-	CSVVAQNGYTF	TGCAGCGTTGTAGCGCAGAACGGCTACACCTTC
TRBV24-1	-	TRBJ2-7	-	CATSETGAHEQYF	TGTGCCACCAGTGAAACGGGAGCCCACGAGCAGTACTTC